This T cell receptor (beta chain) is from a study of cytomegalovirus exposure and HLA in healthy donors (dated by TCRdb to about 2017). Study-wide context: According to an earlier analysis of several hundred of the donors, some 180 million T cells yielded some 110 million unique TCR beta sequences and 276 Gb of sequence data. An early release covering roughly 640 HLA-typed donors comprised about 300 gigabases of sequencing data and around 80 million unique TCR sequences. Of the 300 to 500 genotyped donors, 81% were placed in the genetic ancestry cluster associated with self-reported Caucasian donors. The study aimed to test whether cataloging public T cell receptors could reveal signatures of past pathogen exposure. The study used immunosequencing to profile the T cell repertoires of approximately 650 subjects and linked those repertoires to cytomegalovirus serostatus. Besides the first cohort of hundreds of subjects, a separate validation cohort made up of 120 different subjects was used. To predict cytomegalovirus infection status, the study combined high-throughput TCR immunosequencing, statistical association of individual TCRs with disease status, and machine learning. In a later analysis, previously published TCR beta repertoires from some 640 donors were re-analyzed and high-resolution HLA genotyping was added so that TCR occurrence patterns could be studied. The later analysis used no new phenotypic data to find candidate immune exposures, relying instead on TCR beta sequences and their occurrence across donors. An earlier analysis of roughly 600 of the donors used high-throughput TCR beta sequencing to judge whether each TCR beta V gene segment behaved as functional or pseudogenic. Donor age, sex, ethnicity and CMV serostatus were compiled alongside the repertoire data. In a later genetic analysis, genome-wide SNP genotypes for about 65% of the roughly 670 donors were used, and that subset was treated as a discovery cohort. All discovery cohort repertoires had been generated on a single sequencing platform. Class I and class II HLA loci were covered by the typing at four-digit resolution. The number of donors typed differed by locus, with about 620-630 for A, B, C, DRB1 and DQB1, over 500 for DQA1, approximately 580 for DPA1, and about 450 for DPB1. Five DR-DQ haplotypes were handled as single units for association and clustering because linkage in the cohort was strong. Among some 410 genotyped donors of the cohort, an average of around 240,000 unique TCR beta nucleotide sequences were sequenced per donor, roughly 20% of them non-productive. The study at large found these results: At a false discovery rate of 0.05, a later analysis linked 15,000 to 20,000 TCR beta sequences to specific HLA alleles. Linkage disequilibrium might explain the correlated functional status among segregating V segments, but an unknown experimental factor could not be excluded. In a later genetic analysis, fewer N-insertions in productive TCRs were reported among donors in an Asian-associated ancestry cluster than the roughly 700-donor mean. Because counts were too low, roughly 17 rarely observed V segments, including chromosome 9 orphons, were left out of the earlier analysis of some 600 of the donors. The classifier was reported to diagnose cytomegalovirus status with high specificity and sensitivity in both the original cohort and the validation cohort. CMV serostatus was the only immune exposure information available for the cohort. A cluster of highly shared sequence variants was judged likely to represent a technical artifact of the sequencing pipeline. In vitro tests confirmed that three of the cytomegalovirus-associated TCR beta chains recognize cytomegalovirus antigens. Because HLA typing was unavailable for some donors at each locus, only the typed subset was used in association tests. Several of the top co-occurrence clusters appeared to be linked to parvovirus B19, influenza, CMV and Epstein-Barr virus, according to a later analysis. The presence/absence analyses assumed that sequencing depth was roughly uniform across donors, and that assumption may not be true. A later genetic analysis associated a missense DCLRE1C variant with V-gene and J-gene trimming of TCR beta chains, and an independent cohort replicated the association. In a later analysis, TCR association rates were found to vary across HLA loci, with the most associated TCRs seen for DRB1 alleles and the fewest for HLA-C alleles. Most TCR sequences were seen in very few donors, while some public TCRs were found in many individuals. Some IMGT-functional V segments, including TRBV6-2 and TRBV6-3, could not be told apart with the 87-base-pair reads, so those segments were excluded. According to a later analysis, most CMV-associated TCR beta chains appeared to be HLA-restricted, and the HLA associations seemed to be driven largely by CMV exposure. In this cohort, only TCR beta chains were sequenced, and detectable features were limited by the absence of alpha or paired-chain data. A later analysis found that HLA-associated TCR beta chains were more clonally expanded and had lower generation probabilities than equally common non-associated chains. A further reported finding was that TCR beta sequences accurately predicted the HLA-A and HLA-B alleles for most subjects in the first cohort. A total of 164 TCR beta chains were listed by the study as associated with cytomegalovirus. Assigning TCR associations to individual alleles was difficult when HLA alleles, especially DR and DQ, strongly co-occurred. Broadly in line with IMGT annotations, most TCR beta V segments showed up in productive rearrangements about 87% or about 30% of the time in an earlier analysis of several hundred of the donors. It was suggested by the authors that the approach could potentially be generalized to other disease states and immunological phenotypes.

CDR1 and CDR2 are read off the germline V gene (reference sequence) as SEHNR and FQNEAQ. The CDR3 sequence holds 15 residues, the cysteine and phenylalanine included. Of the read, only the CDR3 DNA is kept; its 45 bases are in frame from base 1. V loses 5 bases of germline sequence and J loses 0 bases, and the interval between the two ends is 13 bases. The library was made by the immunoSEQ multiplex PCR assay. A mixture of 60 forward primers for TCR Vbeta segments and 13 reverse primers for TCR Jbeta segments was used in the multiplex PCR. The CDR3 region of rearranged TCR beta genes was amplified from genomic DNA by a multiplex PCR assay. The amplified TCR beta libraries were sequenced on the Illumina HiSeq System as 87-base-pair reads. Under the source paper's analysis protocol: A later analysis tallied around 82 million unique TCR beta chains across the 666 repertoires, and 10 million to 11 million of those chains were shared by two or more donors. Raw reads were error-corrected and collapsed into unique sequences by a nearest-neighbor algorithm in which closely related sequences were merged to remove PCR and sequencing errors. CDR3 sequences were aligned to IMGT reference sequences to assign V, D and J gene segments. For a sequence to be retained, a match of at least six nucleotides was required to both a V gene segment and a J gene segment. A rearrangement was called productive if the CDR3 had no stop codons and remained in frame with V and J, and every other rearrangement was called non-productive. Following IMGT convention, CDR3 was defined as the stretch from the second conserved V-encoded cysteine to the conserved J-encoded phenylalanine. The earlier analysis of about 500 of the donors excluded sequences that lacked an unambiguous match to a single V gene segment. An earlier analysis of just under 600 of the donors called V segments functional above 56.7% productive rearrangements and segregating when the between-donor standard deviation exceeded 5%. To diagnose cytomegalovirus status from the catalog of TCR beta chain sequences, a statistical classification framework was built. V and J gene assignment, in a later analysis, came from comparing TCR nucleotide sequences with IMGT/GENE-DB human TR gene sequences. In a later analysis, CDR3 sequences and most-parsimonious VDJ recombination scenarios were assigned using the TCRdist pipeline. In a later analysis, every TCR beta chain was defined by the combination of its CDR3 amino acid sequence and its V-gene family, and reads without a unique V-gene family were dropped. A later analysis removed 592 highly shared, low-generation-probability nucleotide sequences to deal with suspected cross-contamination and a sequencing artifact. In a later analysis, a clonal expansion index was calculated for each public chain from normalized within-repertoire ranks of inferred template counts. In a later analysis, generation probabilities were computed with a VDJ recombination model fitted to out-of-frame rearrangements, and the resulting probabilities were checked against IGoR. In a later analysis, hypergeometric tests were used to score TCR-TCR, TCR-HLA and TCR-CMV co-occurrence, with a repertoire-size bias correction applied to TCR pairs. In a later analysis, false discovery rates were estimated by permuting HLA or CMV assignments 20 times. In a later analysis, co-occurring TCRs were grouped using DBSCAN, with TCRdist sequence similarity added in when clustering inside HLA-allele-positive subsets. Co-occurrence clustering excluded repertoires with fewer than 30,000 or more than 120,000 public chains, plus five with anomalous nucleotide sharing. Not all clones reach the TCRdb copy of this immuneACCESS table, which keeps in-frame sequences only. Checked studies attribute under half of the gap to unresolved V genes and leave the rest unexplained. V, J and clone size reflect that table, while D and trimming were determined from the DNA. The sample has over 120,000 clones on record, 75% to 90% of them singletons. The ten largest clones capture under 3.5% of the sample.

The cohort was made up of 666 healthy bone marrow donors. All cohort members were sampled while nominally healthy, although unrecorded immune exposures were likely present. The donor was CMV seronegative and belonged to the group of several hundred seronegative cohort members. Every donor gave a peripheral blood sample, and the peripheral blood mononuclear cells from that sample were used for TCR beta sequencing. The Qiagen DNeasy Blood Extraction Kit was used to extract genomic DNA from the blood cell samples. About this clone: Its antigen is unknown. Within one base of it there is no much larger clone, and no base qualities were kept.

The rearrangement joined TRBV7-9 to TRBJ1-1, and the D gene may be TRBD1, 5 bases matching. The TCR sequence derives from a woman in her twenties or thirties in good health and CMV-seronegative. The sequenced sample consisted of PBMCs. Here the CDR3 is given as CASSTLGGVNTEAFF. The nucleotides are TGTGCCAGCAGCACCCTCGGGGGGGTGAACACTGAAGCTTTCTTT.